The T cell receptor (beta chain) under discussion was sequenced for a study of T cell responses to AZD1222 COVID-19 vaccine. On this clone itself: Its antigen is as yet unknown.

Study-level findings and limits: Spike-specific TCR breadth and depth went up after people got two AZD1222 doses. CD4 TCRs linked to vaccination spanned spike, dominating at 160-218 and 743-854. Donors were chiefly white British, with a greater number of females, and clonal diversity was perhaps underestimated.

Second doses were pooled across both intervals (about 4 or about 12 weeks). J gave up 11 bases and V 5 bases, and 12 bases lay outside the gene matches. CDR1 and CDR2 from the germline V gene are SGHTA and FQGNSA. The CDR3 is 14 residues long. TCRdb's table, derived via immunoSEQ multiplex PCR, lists solely in-frame clones and lacks some. The sample yields some 150,000 clones, roughly 84% seen once. The chain joins TRBV7-2 to TRBJ1-1; TRBD1 matches 9 bases. The TCR was taken from an adult who received the AZD1222 COVID-19 vaccine. This specimen was peripheral blood, taken 28 days after the second AZD1222 dose. As DNA, the CDR3 is TGTGCCAGCAGCACCAGGACAGGGGAGATGATCGCTTTCTTT. This translates into CASSTRTGEMIAFF.